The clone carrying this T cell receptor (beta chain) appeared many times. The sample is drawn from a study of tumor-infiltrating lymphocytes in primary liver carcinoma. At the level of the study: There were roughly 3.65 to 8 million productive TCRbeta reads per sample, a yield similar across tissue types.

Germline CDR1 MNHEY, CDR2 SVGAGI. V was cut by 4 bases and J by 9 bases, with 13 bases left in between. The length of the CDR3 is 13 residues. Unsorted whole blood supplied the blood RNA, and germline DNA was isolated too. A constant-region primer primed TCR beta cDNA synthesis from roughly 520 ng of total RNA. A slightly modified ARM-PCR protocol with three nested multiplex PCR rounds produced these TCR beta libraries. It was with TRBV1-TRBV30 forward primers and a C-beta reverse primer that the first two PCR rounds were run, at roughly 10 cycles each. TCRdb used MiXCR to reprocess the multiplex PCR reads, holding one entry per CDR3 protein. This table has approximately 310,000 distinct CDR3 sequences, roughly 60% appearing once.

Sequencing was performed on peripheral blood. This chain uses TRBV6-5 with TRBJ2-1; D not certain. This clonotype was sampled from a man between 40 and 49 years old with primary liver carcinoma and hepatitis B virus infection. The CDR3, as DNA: TGTGCCAGCAGTTTAGGGCCGAGGCTTGAGCAGTTCTTC. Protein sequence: CASSLGPRLEQFF.